The 27 T cell receptor beta chains below were found in one sample sequenced in a study of radiation and T cells in renal cell carcinoma. This table comes from immunoSEQ multiplex PCR, and its TCRdb copy is limited to in-frame clones, with some not included. In the table there are some 150,000 clones, 75% to 90% of which are singletons. Indicated time point: blood 4 weeks post-SBRT, at nephrectomy. The treatment: 15 Gy SBRT to primary tumor, nephrectomy 4 weeks later. Sequencing used blood, obtained from a patient whose treatment included radiotherapy and nephrectomy. The origin of the receptors is a woman in her fifties or sixties with renal cell carcinoma.

The chain recombines TRBV4-1 with TRBJ1-4; 8 nucleotides align to TRBD1. V shed 4 bases, J shed 1 base, and the junction held 8 bases outside the gene matches. The CDR3 has 17 amino acids. Germline V gives CDR1 MGHRA, CDR2 YSYEKL. CDR3 in DNA: TGCGCCAGCAGCCGGTCCTCCAGGGGGCAAACTAATGAAAAACTGTTTTTT. It is translated as CASSRSSRGQTNEKLFF.

The chain combines TRBV7-2 with TRBJ2-5; D is perhaps TRBD1 (5 bases). Germline-derived CDR1 and CDR2 are SGHTA and FQGNSA. The CDR3 extends over 14 amino acids. V gave up 6 bases and J gave up 1 base, with 12 bases separating them. CDR3 amino acids: CASSSRQTQETQYF. In nucleotides, the CDR3 is TGTGCCAGCAGTTCACGACAGACCCAAGAGACCCAGTACTTC.

The chain has TRBV7-2 and TRBJ1-1, with D possibly TRBD1 on 5 matching bases. V gave up 1 base and J gave up 4 bases, with 10 bases separating them. The CDR3 runs 14 residues. Germline V CDR1 and CDR2: SGHTA, FQGNSA. CDR3 amino acids: CASSLDSRGTEAFF. DNA for the CDR3: TGTGCCAGCAGCTTAGATTCAAGGGGCACTGAAGCTTTCTTT.

J is TRBJ2-1 and V is TRBV6-1; weak D call: TRBD2 (6 bases). Trimming shortened V by 7 bases and J by 7 bases, and 14 bases separated the two germline ends. This CDR3 comprises 13 residues. CDR1 is MNHNS, CDR2 SASEGT, per germline. The CDR3 DNA reads TGTGCCAGCACCTTGACTAGTTTGAATGAGCAGTTCTTC. The encoded protein is CASTLTSLNEQFF.

The chain couples TRBV7-2 to TRBJ1-2; no reliable D call. Germline CDR1 reads SGHTA; CDR2 reads FQGNSA. The CDR3 length is 14 residues. Deletions cut 2 bases from V and 1 base from J, with 8 bases between. The CDR3 sequence is CASSLTYGNYGYTF. The DNA for the CDR3 is TGTGCCAGCAGCTTAACGTACGGTAACTATGGCTACACCTTC.

This clone was counted only a few times. V is TRBV19 and J is TRBJ1-5; D remains unclear. CDR3 size: 14 residues. Trimming cost V 1 base and J 4 bases, with 8 bases left between them. Per the germline V gene, CDR1 is LNHDA and CDR2 is SQIVND (reference sequence). CDR3 nucleotides: TGTGCCAGTAGTATAGTTGGAGGGAATCAGCCCCAGCATTTT. Translating it yields CASSIVGGNQPQHF.

V is TRBV4-2 and J is TRBJ2-7; 9 positions match TRBD2. V lost 3 bases and J lost 2; bases outside the gene matches: 11. This CDR3 contains 17 residues. The germline V gene encodes CDR1 LGHNA and CDR2 YNFKEQ. The CDR3 reads CASSHPQTSGETYEQYF. The CDR3 bases are TGTGCCAGCAGCCACCCCCAGACTAGCGGTGAGACCTACGAGCAGTACTTC.

The rearrangement uses TRBV19 and TRBJ1-5; D remains ambiguous. Trimming took 8 bases from V and 0 from J, leaving 14 bases between them. CDR1 is LNHDA and CDR2 is SQIVND in the germline V gene (reference sequence). This CDR3 region has 15 residues. The DNA of the CDR3 is TGTGCCAGTTCACAAGGCCCTAGTAGCAATCAGCCCCAGCATTTT. It is translated as CASSQGPSSNQPQHF.

V and J are TRBV6-5 and TRBJ1-1, with TRBD1 as a possible D gene (5 bases). Trimming left V 5 bases short and J 1 base short, with 11 bases between. CDR1 is MNHEY, CDR2 SVGAGI, per germline. The CDR3 consists of 14 residues. This CDR3 reads CASSPTGGNTEAFF. The CDR3 coding sequence is TGTGCCAGCAGTCCCACGGGGGGGAACACTGAAGCTTTCTTT.

The chain couples TRBV4-3 to TRBJ2-1; no reliable D call. V lost 2 bases and J 7 bases, leaving 12 bases between the germline ends. This CDR3 spans 14 amino acids. Germline V lookup: CDR1 LGHNA, CDR2 YSLEER. CDR3 sequence: CASSQTGRLNEQFF. In DNA, the CDR3 is TGCGCCAGCAGCCAAACCGGACGGCTGAATGAGCAGTTCTTC.

This clone was counted once. This chain joins TRBV25-1 and TRBJ2-7; 7 nucleotides match TRBD1. The germline V gene has CDR1 MGHDK and CDR2 SYGVNS. The junction had 6 bases not matched to a gene; V was cut back by 3 bases and J by 7 bases. The CDR3 contains 13 residues. The CDR3 loop reads CASSEVQGQEQYF. In nucleotides, the CDR3 is TGTGCCAGCAGTGAGGTACAGGGGCAAGAGCAGTACTTC.

The chain recombines TRBV7-9 with TRBJ1-1, with TRBD1 matching 7 bases. With 3 bases clipped from V and 6 bases from J, the junction kept 4 bases outside the gene matches. Germline-derived CDR1 and CDR2 are SEHNR and FQNEAQ (reference sequence). The CDR3 runs to 13 residues. CDR3 DNA: TGTGCCAGCAGCTTTGAACAGGGGCCTGAAGCTTTCTTT. Protein: CASSFEQGPEAFF. The full variable domain, with the rest looked up from reference TRBV7-9 and TRBJ1-1, is DTGVSQNPRHKITKRGQNVTFRCDPISEHNRLYWYRQTLGQGPEFLTYFQNEAQLEKSRLLSDRFSAERPKGSFSTLEIQRTEQGDSAMYLCASSFEQGPEAFFGQGTRLTVV.

There are a few counts of this clone. As DNA, the CDR3 is TGTGCCAGCAGCTCCAGCGTGAACACTGAAGCTTTCTTT. This sequence encodes CASSSSVNTEAFF. V gene TRBV6-5 combines with J gene TRBJ1-1; no definite D call. From germline, CDR1 is MNHEY and CDR2 SVGAGI. This CDR3 has 13 amino acids. The germline V and J ends were trimmed by 6 bases and 0 bases, with 8 bases remaining between them.

V is TRBV10-1 and J is TRBJ2-7; 13 positions agree with TRBD2. The CDR3 extends over 14 amino acids. CDR1 is WNHNN, CDR2 SYGVQD, per germline (reference sequence). Trimming removed 5 bases from V and 3 bases from J; junction bases left unmatched: 1. The CDR3 region is CASSRTSGGYEQYF. Here the CDR3 DNA reads TGCGCCAGCAGTCGGACTAGCGGGGGCTACGAGCAGTACTTC.

J is TRBJ1-2 and V is TRBV27; D is uncertain. The V and J ends lost 6 bases and 7 bases respectively, with 24 bases between them. Germline V lookup: CDR1 MNHEY, CDR2 SMNVEV (reference sequence). This CDR3 comprises 16 residues. The CDR3 here is CASRDRPGLRTSGYTF. CDR3 DNA sequence: TGTGCCAGCAGGGATCGTCCCGGGTTGCGGACCTCTGGCTACACCTTC.

The genes are TRBV5-1 and TRBJ2-7, with a tentative D call TRBD2 (5 bases). The CDR3 runs to 13 residues. Germline assignment: CDR1 SGHRS and CDR2 YFSETQ. V dropped 6 bases and J dropped 7 bases, with 17 bases sitting between them. CDR3 amino acids: CASNAEARSEQYF. The CDR3 region has the DNA TGCGCCAGCAACGCGGAGGCTCGTTCGGAGCAGTACTTC.

CDR3 in DNA: TGTGCCAGCAGTCGTGTTACCTACGAGCAGTACTTC. This translates into CASSRVTYEQYF. This chain uses TRBV28 with TRBJ2-7; D gene ambiguous. The CDR3 totals 12 residues. V lost 5 bases to trimming and J lost 2 bases, with 7 bases between them. CDR1 is MDHEN and CDR2 is SYDVKM in the germline V gene.

The chain is built from TRBV19 and TRBJ2-5; D is perhaps TRBD2 (6 bases). V was clipped by 3 bases and J by 5 bases, with 10 bases between them. The CDR3 spans 13 residues. Germline V gene data show CDR1 as LNHDA and CDR2 as SQIVND (reference sequence). CDR3 amino acids: CASSIGGGETQYF. The CDR3 region has the DNA TGTGCCAGTAGTATCGGGGGTGGCGAGACCCAGTACTTC.

The chain has TRBV5-4 and TRBJ2-2; tentative D call: TRBD2 (5 bases). The V end lost 4 bases, the J end lost 4 bases, and 17 bases lay between the germline ends. The CDR3 has 16 amino acids. Germline V CDR1 and CDR2: SGHNT, YYREEE (reference sequence). CDR3 loop: CASSPGTKRGTGELFF. The CDR3 region has the DNA TGTGCCAGCAGCCCCGGAACCAAACGGGGCACCGGGGAGCTGTTTTTT.

This chain uses TRBV7-4 with TRBJ2-5, with 8 bases that match TRBD1. CDR3 size: 15 residues. Germline CDR1 and CDR2: SGHVT and SQSDAQ. V lost 5 bases, J lost 3 bases, and 8 bases stayed unmatched. The CDR3 DNA follows: TGTGCCAGCAGCCCCAAGACAGGGGCCAAAGAGACCCAGTACTTC. Translating gives CASSPKTGAKETQYF.

J is TRBJ2-1 and V is TRBV7-2; D gene uncertain. Germline lookup yields CDR1 SGHTA and CDR2 FQGNSA. The ends were cut back, 1 base at V and 7 bases at J, with 17 bases in the middle. This CDR3 comprises 16 residues. This chain's CDR3 is CASSLEWSAAGNEQFF. CDR3 nucleotide sequence: TGTGCCAGCAGCTTAGAGTGGTCGGCGGCAGGTAATGAGCAGTTCTTC.

The V and J genes are TRBV10-3 and TRBJ2-1; D is unresolved. This CDR3 is 15 amino acids long. Germline V gene data show CDR1 as ENHRY and CDR2 as SYGVKD. The germline V and J ends were trimmed by 6 bases and 0 bases, with 12 bases remaining between them. DNA of the CDR3: TGTGCCATCAGGTTGACGGCGAGCTCCTACAATGAGCAGTTCTTC. Translating it yields CAIRLTASSYNEQFF.

This clone was seen only once. The CDR3 region is CAIPGGMWEQETQYF. DNA of the CDR3: TGCGCCATCCCCGGGGGGATGTGGGAACAAGAGACCCAGTACTTC. The chain links TRBV10-1 to TRBJ2-5, with TRBD2 identical over 7 bases. The V and J ends lost 10 bases and 2 bases, in that order; junction bases with no gene match: 13. This CDR3 contains 15 residues. Germline V CDR1 and CDR2: WNHNN, SYGVQD (reference sequence).

The rearrangement uses TRBV30 and TRBJ1-5; D is undetermined. The CDR3 spans 13 residues. The germline V and J ends were trimmed by 1 base and 8 bases, with 12 bases remaining between them. Germline CDR1 is GTSNPN and CDR2 is SVGIG (reference sequence). DNA for the CDR3: TGTGCCTGGAGTGGAGGGAGATGGAAGCCCCAGCATTTT. Protein sequence: CAWSGGRWKPQHF. The full variable domain, with the rest looked up from reference TRBV30 and TRBJ1-5, is SQTIHQWPATLVQPVGSPLSLECTVEGTSNPNLYWYRQAAGRGLQLLFYSVGIGQISSEVPQNLSASRPQDRQFILSSKKLLLSDSGFYLCAWSGGRWKPQHFGDGTRLSIL.

The chain employs TRBV5-8 and TRBJ1-5, with D unresolved. Germline values: CDR1 SGHTS, CDR2 YDEGEE. The V gene lost 4 bases and the J gene lost 8 bases, with 7 bases spanning the gap. CDR3 length equals 11 residues. The CDR3 nucleotides read TGTGCCAGCAGCCCAGGAGAGCCCCAGCATTTT. Protein: CASSPGEPQHF.

The chain joins TRBV6-1 to TRBJ2-1; 9 bases align to TRBD1. Per the germline V gene, CDR1 is MNHNS and CDR2 is SASEGT. Trimming cost V 6 bases and J 4 bases; bases outside gene matches: 7. The CDR3 length is 15 residues. The CDR3 region has the DNA TGTGCCAGCAGGGGGCCCGGGACAGGGTACAATGAGCAGTTCTTC. This encodes CASRGPGTGYNEQFF.

This chain connects TRBV18 to TRBJ2-1, with 7 bases matching TRBD2. The CDR3 runs 16 residues. V trimming: 0 bases; J trimming: 2 bases; junction bases outside the gene matches: 4. CDR1 and CDR2 (germline): KGHSH, LQKENI. Here the CDR3 DNA reads TGTGCCAGCTCACCACCGGCGGCGGGGGCCTACAATGAGCAGTTCTTC. Translation gives CASSPPAAGAYNEQFF.